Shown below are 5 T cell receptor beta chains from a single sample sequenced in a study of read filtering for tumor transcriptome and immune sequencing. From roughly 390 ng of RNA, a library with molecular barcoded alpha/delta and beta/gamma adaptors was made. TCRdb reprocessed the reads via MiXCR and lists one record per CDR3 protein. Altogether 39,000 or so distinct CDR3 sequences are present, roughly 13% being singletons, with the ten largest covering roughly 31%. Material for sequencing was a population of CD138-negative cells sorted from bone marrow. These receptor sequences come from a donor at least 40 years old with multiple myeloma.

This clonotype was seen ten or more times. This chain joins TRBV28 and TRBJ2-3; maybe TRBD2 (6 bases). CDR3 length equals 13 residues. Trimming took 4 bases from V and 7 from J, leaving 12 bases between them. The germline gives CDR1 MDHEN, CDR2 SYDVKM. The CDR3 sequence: CASSSEGRNTQYF. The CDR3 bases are TGTGCCAGCAGTTCGGAGGGGAGGAATACGCAGTATTTT.

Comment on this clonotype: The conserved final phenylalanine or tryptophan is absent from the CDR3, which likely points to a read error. The CDR3 DNA follows: TGTGCCACCAGTGAAGCGGGACGGTCGGAAGCTTTCCTT. It is translated as CATSEAGRSEAFL. The V and J genes are TRBV24-1 and TRBJ1-1; D possibly corresponds to TRBD1 (5 bases). Deletions cut 4 bases from V and 8 bases from J, with 13 bases between. The CDR3 loop spans 13 amino acids. Germline loops: CDR1 KGHDR, CDR2 SFDVKD.

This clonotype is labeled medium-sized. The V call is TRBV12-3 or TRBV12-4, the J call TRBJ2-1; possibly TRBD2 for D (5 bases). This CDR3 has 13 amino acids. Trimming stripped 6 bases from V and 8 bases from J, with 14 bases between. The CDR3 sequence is CASSPTRYDEQFF. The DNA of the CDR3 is TGTGCCAGCAGCCCAACTAGATACGATGAGCAGTTCTTC.

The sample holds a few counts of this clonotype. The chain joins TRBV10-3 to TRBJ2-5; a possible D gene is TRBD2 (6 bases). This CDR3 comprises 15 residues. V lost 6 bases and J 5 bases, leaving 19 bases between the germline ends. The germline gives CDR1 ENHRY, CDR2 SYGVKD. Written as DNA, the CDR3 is TGTGCCATCAGCTCGGGACTGGAAGAAGCGGAGACCCAGTACTTC. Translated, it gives CAISSGLEEAETQYF.

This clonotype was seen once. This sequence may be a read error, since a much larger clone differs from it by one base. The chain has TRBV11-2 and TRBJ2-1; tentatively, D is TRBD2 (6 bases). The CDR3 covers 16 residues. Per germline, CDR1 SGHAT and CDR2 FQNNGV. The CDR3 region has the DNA TGTGCCAGCAGCTTAGATGGCGGGAACCCCTACAATGAGCAGCTCTTC. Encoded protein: CASSLDGGNPYNEQLF.